Presented here are 8 T cell receptor beta chains from one specimen sequenced in a study of blood T cell repertoires in COVID-19. The assay was immunoSEQ multiplex PCR, and TCRdb's table has in-frame clones only and misses some. In the table there are 100,000 to 150,000 clones, about 80% of which are singletons. What was sequenced was peripheral blood. These receptors were collected from a human donor in a cohort sampled during active COVID-19.

This chain joins TRBV4-1 and TRBJ1-4; D unclear. The length of the CDR3 is 16 residues. V was shortened by 1 base and J by 0 bases, with 9 bases between the two germline ends. CDR1 is MGHRA, CDR2 YSYEKL, per germline. The CDR3, as DNA: TGCGCCAGCAGCCAAGTAATTTTGTCAACTAATGAAAAACTGTTTTTT. Translation gives CASSQVILSTNEKLFF.

The chain carries TRBV6-2 or TRBV6-3 and TRBJ1-5; weak D call: TRBD1 (6 bases). Germline-derived CDR1 and CDR2 are MNHEY and SVGEGT. This CDR3 has 17 amino acids. V shed 5 bases and J shed 0 bases, with 17 bases lying between them. As DNA, the CDR3 is TGTGCCAGCAGTCGCACGAGGACAGAATATAGCAATCAGCCCCAGCATTTT. Translated, it gives CASSRTRTEYSNQPQHF.

V gene TRBV5-1 combines with J gene TRBJ2-3, with unresolved D. The CDR3 consists of 16 residues. V dropped 0 bases and J dropped 2 bases, with 13 bases sitting between them. Germline V gene data show CDR1 as SGHRS and CDR2 as YFSETQ. The CDR3 sequence is CASSLGAAQNTDTQYF. The CDR3, as DNA: TGCGCCAGCAGCTTGGGGGCCGCGCAAAACACAGATACGCAGTATTTT.

The gene calls are TRBV6-5 and TRBJ1-1; possibly TRBD1 for D (6 bases). Germline values: CDR1 MNHEY, CDR2 SVGAGI. The CDR3 runs 13 residues. V was pared by 7 bases and J by 1 base, with 10 bases between. CDR3 residues: CASNTQGNTEAFF. The CDR3 region has the DNA TGTGCCAGCAATACACAGGGGAACACTGAAGCTTTCTTT.

This clone was seen only a few times. This chain connects TRBV9 to TRBJ2-1; possible D gene TRBD1, 7 bases. Per germline, CDR1 SGDLS and CDR2 YYNGEE. There are 15 residues in the CDR3. Trimming took 3 bases from V and 11 from J, leaving 21 bases between them. The CDR3 loop is CASSEGGTGEKKQFF. CDR3 bases: TGTGCCAGCAGCGAGGGGGGAACAGGGGAAAAAAAGCAGTTCTTC.

V gene TRBV6-2 or TRBV6-3 combines with J gene TRBJ2-3, with 9 bases that match TRBD2. V shed 5 bases and J 4 bases; nucleotides not matched to a gene: 19. Germline V gene sequence: CDR1 MNHEY, CDR2 SVGEGT. The CDR3 runs to 19 residues. DNA for the CDR3: TGTGCCAGCAGTGGCATCAACGGAGGGACTAGCCTGAATCCAGATACGCAGTATTTT. Translation gives CASSGINGGTSLNPDTQYF.

The gene calls are TRBV7-9 and TRBJ1-1, with TRBD1 identical over 9 bases. V was clipped by 3 bases and J by 5 bases; unmatched bases: 4. This CDR3 is built from 14 residues. The germline gives CDR1 SEHNR, CDR2 FQNEAQ (reference sequence). CDR3 DNA sequence: TGTGCCAGCAGCTTGACAGGGGGTTGGACTGAAGCTTTCTTT. Its translation: CASSLTGGWTEAFF.

This clone was counted a single time. The DNA for the CDR3 is TGTGCCATCAGTGCAGGGATAAGGAATTCACCCCTCCACTTT. Its protein is CAISAGIRNSPLHF. J is TRBJ1-6 and V is TRBV10-3, with a weak D call TRBD1 (5 bases). V was shortened by 4 bases and J by 7 bases, with 11 bases between the two germline ends. The CDR3 is 14 residues long. Germline V gene lookup returns CDR1 ENHRY and CDR2 SYGVKD.